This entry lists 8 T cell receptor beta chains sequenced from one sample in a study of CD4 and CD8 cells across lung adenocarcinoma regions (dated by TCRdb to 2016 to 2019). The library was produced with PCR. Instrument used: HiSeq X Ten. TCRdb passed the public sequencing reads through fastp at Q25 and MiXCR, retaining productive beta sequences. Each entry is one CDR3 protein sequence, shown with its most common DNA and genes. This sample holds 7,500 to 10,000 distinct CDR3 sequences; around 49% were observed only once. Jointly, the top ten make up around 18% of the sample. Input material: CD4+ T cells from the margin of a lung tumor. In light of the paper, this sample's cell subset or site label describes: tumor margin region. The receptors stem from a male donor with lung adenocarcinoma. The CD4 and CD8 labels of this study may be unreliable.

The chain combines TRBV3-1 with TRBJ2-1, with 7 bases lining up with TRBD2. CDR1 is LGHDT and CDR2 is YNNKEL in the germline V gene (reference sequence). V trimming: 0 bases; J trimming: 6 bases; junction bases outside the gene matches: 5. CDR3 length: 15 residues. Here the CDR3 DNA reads TGTGCCAGCAGCCAAGATTGGACTAGAGCCAATGAGCAGTTCTTC. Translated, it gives CASSQDWTRANEQFF.

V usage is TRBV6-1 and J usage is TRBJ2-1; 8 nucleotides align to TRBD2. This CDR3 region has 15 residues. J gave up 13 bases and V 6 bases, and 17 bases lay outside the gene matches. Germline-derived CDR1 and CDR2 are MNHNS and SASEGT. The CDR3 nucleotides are TGTGCCAGCAGCCCGGGACTAGAAGCTCTGTGGGGCCAGTTCTTC. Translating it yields CASSPGLEALWGQFF.

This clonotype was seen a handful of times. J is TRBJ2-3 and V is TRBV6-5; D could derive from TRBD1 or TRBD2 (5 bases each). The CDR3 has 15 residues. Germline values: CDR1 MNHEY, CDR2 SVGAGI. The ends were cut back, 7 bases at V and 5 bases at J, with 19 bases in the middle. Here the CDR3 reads CASIPERGRRDTQYF. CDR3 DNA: TGTGCCAGCATTCCCGAGAGGGGCAGGAGAGATACGCAGTATTTT.

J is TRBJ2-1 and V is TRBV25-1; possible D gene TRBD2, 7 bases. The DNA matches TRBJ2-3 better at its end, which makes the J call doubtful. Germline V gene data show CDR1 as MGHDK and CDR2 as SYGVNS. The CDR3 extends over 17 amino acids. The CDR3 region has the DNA TGTGCCAGCAGTGAGGGGGGCGGGGGCCGTGACCAAGAGACGCAGTATTTT. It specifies CASSEGGGGRDQETQYF.

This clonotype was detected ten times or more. CDR3 sequence reads: CASSPPSGRAGETQYF. CDR3 nucleotide sequence: TGCGCCAGCAGCCCCCCTAGCGGGAGGGCCGGGGAGACCCAGTACTTC. The chain joins TRBV4-1 to TRBJ2-5; 12 bases agree with TRBD2. Trimming took 4 bases from V and 5 from J; bases not matched to a gene: 8. The CDR3 contains 16 residues. Per germline, CDR1 MGHRA and CDR2 YSYEKL.

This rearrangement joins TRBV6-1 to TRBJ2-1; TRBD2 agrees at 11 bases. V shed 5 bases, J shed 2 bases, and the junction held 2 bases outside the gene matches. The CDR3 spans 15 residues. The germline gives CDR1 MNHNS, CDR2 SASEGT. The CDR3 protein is CASSQTSGAYNEQFF. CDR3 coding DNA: TGTGCCAGCAGTCAGACTAGCGGGGCCTACAATGAGCAGTTCTTC.

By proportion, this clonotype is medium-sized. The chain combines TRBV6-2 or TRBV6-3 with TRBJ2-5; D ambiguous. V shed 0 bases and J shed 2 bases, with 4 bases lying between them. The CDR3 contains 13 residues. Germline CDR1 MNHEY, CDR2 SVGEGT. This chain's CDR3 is CASSYSRQETQYF. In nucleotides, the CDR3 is TGTGCCAGCAGTTACTCGAGGCAAGAGACCCAGTACTTC.

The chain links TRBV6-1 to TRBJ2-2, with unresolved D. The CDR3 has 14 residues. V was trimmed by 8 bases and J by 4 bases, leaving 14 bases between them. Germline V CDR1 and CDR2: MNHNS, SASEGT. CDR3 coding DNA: TGTGCCAGCCGGCCCGGGCCGCCCACCGGGGAGCTGTTTTTT. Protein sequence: CASRPGPPTGELFF.